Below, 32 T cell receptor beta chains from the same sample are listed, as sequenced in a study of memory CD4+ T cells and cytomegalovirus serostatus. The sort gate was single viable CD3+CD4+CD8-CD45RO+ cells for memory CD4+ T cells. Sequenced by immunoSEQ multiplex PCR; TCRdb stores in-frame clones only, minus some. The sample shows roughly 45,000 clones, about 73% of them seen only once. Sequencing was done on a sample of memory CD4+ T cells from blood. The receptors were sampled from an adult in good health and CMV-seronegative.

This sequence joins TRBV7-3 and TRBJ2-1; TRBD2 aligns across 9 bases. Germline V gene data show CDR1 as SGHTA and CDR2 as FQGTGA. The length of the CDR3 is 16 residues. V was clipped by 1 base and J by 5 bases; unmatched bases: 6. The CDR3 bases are TGTGCCAGCAGCTTAATTGGAGCGGGGGGCCACAATGAGCAGTTCTTC. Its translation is CASSLIGAGGHNEQFF. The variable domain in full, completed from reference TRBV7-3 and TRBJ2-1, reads GAGVSQTPSNKVTEKGKYVELRCDPISGHTALYWYRQSLGQGPEFLIYFQGTGAADDSGLPNDRFFAVRPEGSVSTLKIQRTERGDSAVYLCASSLIGAGGHNEQFFGPGTRLTVL.

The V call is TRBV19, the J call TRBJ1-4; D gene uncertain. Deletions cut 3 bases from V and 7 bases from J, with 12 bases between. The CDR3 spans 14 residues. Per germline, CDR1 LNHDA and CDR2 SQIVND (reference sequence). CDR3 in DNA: TGTGCCAGTAGTATTCAAGCCCATAGTGAAAAACTGTTTTTT. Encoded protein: CASSIQAHSEKLFF.

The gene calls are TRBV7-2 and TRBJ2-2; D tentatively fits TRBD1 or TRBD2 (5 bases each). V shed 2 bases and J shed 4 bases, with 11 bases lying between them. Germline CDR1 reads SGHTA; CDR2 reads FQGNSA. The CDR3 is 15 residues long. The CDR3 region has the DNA TGTGCCAGCAGCTTAAATCCGGGGACCACCGGGGAGCTGTTTTTT. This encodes CASSLNPGTTGELFF.

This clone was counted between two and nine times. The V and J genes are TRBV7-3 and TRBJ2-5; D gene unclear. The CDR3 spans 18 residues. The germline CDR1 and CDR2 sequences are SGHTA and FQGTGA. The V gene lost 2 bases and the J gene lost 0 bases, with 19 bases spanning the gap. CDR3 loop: CASSLFFPRLPYQETQYF. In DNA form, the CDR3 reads TGTGCCAGCAGCTTATTTTTCCCGAGACTCCCGTACCAAGAGACCCAGTACTTC.

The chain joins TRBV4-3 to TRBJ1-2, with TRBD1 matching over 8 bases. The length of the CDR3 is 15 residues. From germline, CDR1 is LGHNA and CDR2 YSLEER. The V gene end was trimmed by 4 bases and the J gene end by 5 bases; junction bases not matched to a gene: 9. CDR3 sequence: CASSRQDRDGYGYTF. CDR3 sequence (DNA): TGCGCCAGCAGCCGACAGGACAGGGACGGTTATGGCTACACCTTC.

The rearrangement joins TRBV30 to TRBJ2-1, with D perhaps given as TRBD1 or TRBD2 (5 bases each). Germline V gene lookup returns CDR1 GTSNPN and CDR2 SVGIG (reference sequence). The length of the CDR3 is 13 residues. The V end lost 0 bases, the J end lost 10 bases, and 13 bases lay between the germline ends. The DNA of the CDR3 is TGTGCCTGGAGTGTAGGGACCTCGAGGGAGCAGTTCTTC. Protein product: CAWSVGTSREQFF.

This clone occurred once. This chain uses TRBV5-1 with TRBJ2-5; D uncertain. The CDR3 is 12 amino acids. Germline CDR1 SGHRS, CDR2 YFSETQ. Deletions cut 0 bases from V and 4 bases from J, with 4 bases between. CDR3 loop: CASSLVRETQYF. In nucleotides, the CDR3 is TGCGCCAGCAGCTTGGTCCGAGAGACCCAGTACTTC.

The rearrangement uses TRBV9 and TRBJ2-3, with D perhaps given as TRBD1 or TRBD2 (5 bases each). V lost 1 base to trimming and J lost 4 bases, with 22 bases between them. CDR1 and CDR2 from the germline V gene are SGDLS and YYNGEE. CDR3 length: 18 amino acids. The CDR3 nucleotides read TGTGCCAGCAGCGTATATCCGTTCAGGGTGGGAGTTGCAGATACGCAGTATTTT. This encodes CASSVYPFRVGVADTQYF.

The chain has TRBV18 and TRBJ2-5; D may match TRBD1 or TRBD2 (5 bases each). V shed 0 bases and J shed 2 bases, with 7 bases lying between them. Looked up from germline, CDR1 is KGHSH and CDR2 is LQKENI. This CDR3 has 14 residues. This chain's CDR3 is CASSPPGVQETQYF. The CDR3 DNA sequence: TGTGCCAGCTCACCACCGGGGGTACAAGAGACCCAGTACTTC.

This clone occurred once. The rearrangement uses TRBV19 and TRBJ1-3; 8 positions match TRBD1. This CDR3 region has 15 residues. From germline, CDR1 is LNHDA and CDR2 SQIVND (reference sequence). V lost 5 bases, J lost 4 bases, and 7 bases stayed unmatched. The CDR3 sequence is CASSGPGGLGNTIYF. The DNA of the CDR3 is TGTGCCAGTAGTGGACCAGGGGGCCTCGGAAACACCATATATTTT.

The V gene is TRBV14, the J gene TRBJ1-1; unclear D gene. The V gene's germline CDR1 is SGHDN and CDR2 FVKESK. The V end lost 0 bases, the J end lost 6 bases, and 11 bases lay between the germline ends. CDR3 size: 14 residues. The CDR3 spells CASSQEKRSAEAFF. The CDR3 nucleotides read TGTGCCAGCAGCCAAGAAAAACGCTCAGCTGAAGCTTTCTTT. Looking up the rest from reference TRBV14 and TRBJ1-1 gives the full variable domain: EAGVTQFPSHSVIEKGQTVTLRCDPISGHDNLYWYRRVMGKEIKFLLHFVKESKQDESGMPNNRFLAERTGGTYSTLKVQPAELEDSGVYFCASSQEKRSAEAFFGQGTRLTVV.

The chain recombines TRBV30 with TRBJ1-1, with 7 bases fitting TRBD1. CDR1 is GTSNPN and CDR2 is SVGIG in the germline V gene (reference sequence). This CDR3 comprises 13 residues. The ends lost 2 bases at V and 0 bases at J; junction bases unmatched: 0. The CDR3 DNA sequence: TGTGCCTGGAGTCAGGGGGTGAACACTGAAGCTTTCTTT. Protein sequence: CAWSQGVNTEAFF.

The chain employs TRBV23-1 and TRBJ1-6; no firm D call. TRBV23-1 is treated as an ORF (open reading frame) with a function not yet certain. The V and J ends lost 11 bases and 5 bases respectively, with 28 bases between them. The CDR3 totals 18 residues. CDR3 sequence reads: CARVEVPRRCWHNSPLHF. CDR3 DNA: TGCGCCCGGGTCGAAGTCCCGCGGAGGTGCTGGCATAATTCACCCCTCCACTTT.

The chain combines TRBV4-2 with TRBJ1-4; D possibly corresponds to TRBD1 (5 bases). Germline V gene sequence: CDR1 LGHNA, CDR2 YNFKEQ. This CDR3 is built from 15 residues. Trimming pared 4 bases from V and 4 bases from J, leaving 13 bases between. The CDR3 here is CASSLGTVSNEKLFF. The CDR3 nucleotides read TGTGCCAGCAGCCTAGGGACGGTTAGTAATGAAAAACTGTTTTTT.

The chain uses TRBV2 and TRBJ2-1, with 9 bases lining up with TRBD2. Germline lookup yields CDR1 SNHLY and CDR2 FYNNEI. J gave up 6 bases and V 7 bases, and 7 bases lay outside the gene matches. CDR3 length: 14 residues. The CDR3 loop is CASMGGGDVNEQFF. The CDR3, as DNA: TGTGCCAGCATGGGCGGGGGGGATGTCAATGAGCAGTTCTTC.

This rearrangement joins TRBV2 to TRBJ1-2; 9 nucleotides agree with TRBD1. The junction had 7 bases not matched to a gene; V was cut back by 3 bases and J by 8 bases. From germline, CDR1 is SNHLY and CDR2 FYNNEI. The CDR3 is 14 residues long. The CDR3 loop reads CASSDLDRGGGYTF. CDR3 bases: TGTGCCAGCAGTGATTTGGACAGGGGCGGCGGCTACACCTTC.

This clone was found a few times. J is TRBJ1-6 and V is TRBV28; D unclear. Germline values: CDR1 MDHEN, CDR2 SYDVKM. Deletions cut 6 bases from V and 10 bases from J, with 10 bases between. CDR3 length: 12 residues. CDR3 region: CASRSNLSPLHF. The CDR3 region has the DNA TGTGCCAGCAGATCGAACTTGTCACCCCTCCACTTT.

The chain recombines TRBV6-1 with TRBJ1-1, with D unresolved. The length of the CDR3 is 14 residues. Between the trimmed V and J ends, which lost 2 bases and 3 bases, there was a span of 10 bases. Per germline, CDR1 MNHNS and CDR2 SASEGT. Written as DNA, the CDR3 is TGTGCCAGCAGTGAAAATGGAGCGTACACTGAAGCTTTCTTT. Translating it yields CASSENGAYTEAFF.

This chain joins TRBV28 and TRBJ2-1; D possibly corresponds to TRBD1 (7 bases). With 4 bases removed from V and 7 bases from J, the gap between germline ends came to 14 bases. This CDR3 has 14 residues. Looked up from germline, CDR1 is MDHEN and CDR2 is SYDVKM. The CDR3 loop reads CASSSGQTRNEQFF. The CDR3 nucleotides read TGTGCCAGCAGTTCGGGACAGACTAGGAATGAGCAGTTCTTC.

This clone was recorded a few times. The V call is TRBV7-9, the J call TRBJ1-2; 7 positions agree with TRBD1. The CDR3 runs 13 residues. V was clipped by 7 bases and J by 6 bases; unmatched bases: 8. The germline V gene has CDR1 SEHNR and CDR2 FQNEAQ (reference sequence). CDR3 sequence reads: CASTPTGADGYTF. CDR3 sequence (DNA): TGTGCCAGCACCCCAACAGGGGCGGATGGCTACACCTTC.

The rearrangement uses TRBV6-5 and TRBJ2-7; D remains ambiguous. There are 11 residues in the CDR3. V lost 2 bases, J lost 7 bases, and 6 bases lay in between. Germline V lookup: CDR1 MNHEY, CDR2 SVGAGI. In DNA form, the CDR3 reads TGTGCCAGCAGTTACCATTTTGAGCAGTACTTC. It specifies CASSYHFEQYF.

Here the CDR3 reads CASSSGEAFF. For the CDR3, the DNA is TGTGCCAGCAGCTCAGGTGAAGCTTTCTTT. The J gene is TRBJ1-1, the V gene TRBV7-2; D is unresolved. There are 10 residues in the CDR3. Germline lookup yields CDR1 SGHTA and CDR2 FQGNSA. The V end was cut by 4 bases, the J end by 7 bases, with 4 bases between.

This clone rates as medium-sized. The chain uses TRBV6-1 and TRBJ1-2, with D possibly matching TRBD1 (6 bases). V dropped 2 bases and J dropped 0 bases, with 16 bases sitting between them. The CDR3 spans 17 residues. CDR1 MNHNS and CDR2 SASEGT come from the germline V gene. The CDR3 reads CASSELQGRGANYGYTF. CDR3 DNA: TGTGCCAGCAGTGAATTACAGGGCCGCGGGGCTAACTATGGCTACACCTTC.

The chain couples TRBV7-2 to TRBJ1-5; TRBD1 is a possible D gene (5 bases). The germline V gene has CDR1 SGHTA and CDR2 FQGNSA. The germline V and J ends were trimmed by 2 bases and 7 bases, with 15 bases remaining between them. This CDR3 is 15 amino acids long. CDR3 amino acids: CASSLLGRDGQPQHF. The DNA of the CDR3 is TGTGCCAGCAGCTTACTGGGGCGGGACGGGCAGCCCCAGCATTTT.

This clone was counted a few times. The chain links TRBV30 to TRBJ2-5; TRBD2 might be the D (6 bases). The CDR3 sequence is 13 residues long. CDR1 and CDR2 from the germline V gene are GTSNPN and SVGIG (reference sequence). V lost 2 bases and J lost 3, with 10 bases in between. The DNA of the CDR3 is TGTGCCTGGAGTCCCCCTAGCGAAGAGACCCAGTACTTC. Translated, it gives CAWSPPSEETQYF.

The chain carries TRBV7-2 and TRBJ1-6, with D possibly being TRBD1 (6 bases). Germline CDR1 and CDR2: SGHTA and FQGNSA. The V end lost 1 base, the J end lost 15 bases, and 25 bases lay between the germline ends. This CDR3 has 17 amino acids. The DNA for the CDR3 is TGTGCCAGCAGCTTAGTCGGGGGCCGGGACGCAGCTGTTCTCCTCCACTTT. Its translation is CASSLVGGRDAAVLLHF.

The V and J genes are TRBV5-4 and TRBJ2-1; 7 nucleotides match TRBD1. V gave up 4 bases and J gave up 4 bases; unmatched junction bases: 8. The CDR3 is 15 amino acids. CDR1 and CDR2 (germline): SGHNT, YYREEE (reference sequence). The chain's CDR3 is CASSIYRDRYNEQFF. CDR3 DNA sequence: TGTGCCAGCAGCATCTACCGGGACAGATACAATGAGCAGTTCTTC.

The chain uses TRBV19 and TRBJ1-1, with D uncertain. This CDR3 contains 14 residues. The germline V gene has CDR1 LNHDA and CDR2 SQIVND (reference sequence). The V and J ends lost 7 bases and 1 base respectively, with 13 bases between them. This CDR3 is CASTLQGPNTEAFF. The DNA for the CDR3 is TGTGCCAGTACCTTACAAGGACCGAACACTGAAGCTTTCTTT.

The CDR3 DNA reads TGTGCCAGCAGCCCGGGACGGGAGAACACTGAAGCTTTCTTT. Its protein product is CASSPGRENTEAFF. The V call is TRBV11-1, the J call TRBJ1-1; TRBD1 is a possible D gene (5 bases). V was clipped by 5 bases and J by 1 base, with 11 bases between them. Germline loops: CDR1 SGHAT, CDR2 FQDESV (reference sequence). The CDR3 extends over 14 amino acids.

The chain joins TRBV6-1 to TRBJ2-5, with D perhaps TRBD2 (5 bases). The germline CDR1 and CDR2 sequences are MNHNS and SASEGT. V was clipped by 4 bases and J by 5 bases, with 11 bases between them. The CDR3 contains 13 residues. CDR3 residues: CASSGPSMETQYF. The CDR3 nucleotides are TGTGCCAGCAGTGGGCCTAGCATGGAGACCCAGTACTTC.

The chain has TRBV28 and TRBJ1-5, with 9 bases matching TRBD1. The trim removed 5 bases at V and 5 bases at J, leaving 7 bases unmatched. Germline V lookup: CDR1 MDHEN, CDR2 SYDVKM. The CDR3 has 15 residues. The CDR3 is CASSPQGAGDQPQHF. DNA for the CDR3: TGTGCCAGCAGTCCACAGGGGGCAGGGGATCAGCCCCAGCATTTT.

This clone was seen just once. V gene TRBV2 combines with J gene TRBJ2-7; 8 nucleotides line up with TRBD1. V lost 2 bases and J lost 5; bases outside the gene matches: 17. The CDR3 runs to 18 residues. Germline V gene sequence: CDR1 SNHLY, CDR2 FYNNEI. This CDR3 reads CASSEKSPRGQGVHEQYF. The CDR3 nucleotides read TGTGCCAGCAGTGAAAAATCGCCCCGAGGACAGGGAGTACACGAGCAGTACTTC.